The next 29 T cell receptor beta chains were all read from a single sample in a study of blood T cell repertoires in COVID-19 (dated by TCRdb to about 2020). The library came from the immunoSEQ multiplex PCR assay. Not all clones reach the TCRdb copy of this immuneACCESS table, which keeps in-frame sequences only. Checked studies attribute under half of the gap to unresolved V genes and leave the rest unexplained. The table for this sample lists around 480,000 clones; about 91% of them were counted only once. Clones ranked in the top ten supply roughly 13% of the sample. Sequencing was performed on peripheral blood. All receptors derive from a woman aged 50 to 60 with COVID-19, enrolled during active disease.

For the CDR3, the DNA is TGTGCCAGCAGACACTCCCCCGAACAGGGGGAAAAACTGTTTTTT. It yields the protein CASRHSPEQGEKLFF. V usage is TRBV5-6 and J usage is TRBJ1-4; 7 positions match TRBD1. The CDR3 spans 15 residues. V was clipped by 5 bases and J by 8 bases; unmatched bases: 12. CDR1 and CDR2 from the germline V gene are SGHDT and YYEEEE.

The chain has TRBV6-5 and TRBJ2-7; 9 positions match TRBD1. This CDR3 has 12 residues. The germline V gene has CDR1 MNHEY and CDR2 SVGAGI. CDR3 region: CVSTGGSYEQYF. CDR3 in DNA: TGTGTTTCGACAGGGGGCTCCTACGAGCAGTACTTC.

The chain couples TRBV18 to TRBJ2-3; maybe TRBD2 (5 bases). CDR3 length: 16 amino acids. Between the trimmed V and J ends, which lost 3 bases and 0 bases, there was a span of 13 bases. Germline CDR1 is KGHSH and CDR2 is LQKENI. CDR3 bases: TGTGCCAGCTCACCCCTGGGAGACTATAGCACAGATACGCAGTATTTT. It is translated as CASSPLGDYSTDTQYF. The variable domain in full, completed from reference TRBV18 and TRBJ2-3, reads NAGVMQNPRHLVRRRGQEARLRCSPMKGHSHVYWYRQLPEEGLKFMVYLQKENIIDESGMPKERFSAEFPKEGPSILRIQQVVRGDSAAYFCASSPLGDYSTDTQYFGPGTRLTVL.

The chain has TRBV6-4 and TRBJ1-5; D is undetermined. CDR3 length equals 13 residues. The ends were cut back, 4 bases at V and 5 bases at J, with 9 bases in the middle. CDR1 is MRHNA and CDR2 is SNTAGT in the germline V gene. The CDR3 coding sequence is TGTGCCAGCAGTGCCACAACACATCAGCCCCAGCATTTT. Protein sequence: CASSATTHQPQHF.

The chain employs TRBV12-3 or TRBV12-4 and TRBJ2-5; D ambiguous. The CDR3 extends over 13 amino acids. V lost 4 bases, J lost 5 bases, and 11 bases lay in between. The CDR3 protein is CASSSNLGETQYF. The CDR3 coding sequence is TGTGCCAGCAGTTCAAATCTCGGGGAGACCCAGTACTTC.

The chain links TRBV18 to TRBJ1-1, with D maybe TRBD1 (5 bases). Germline-derived CDR1 and CDR2 are KGHSH and LQKENI. The CDR3 is 15 amino acids. V gave up 2 bases and J gave up 0 bases, with 10 bases separating them. CDR3 in amino acids: CASSPRGQVNTEAFF. CDR3 DNA: TGTGCCAGCTCACCAAGGGGTCAGGTGAACACTGAAGCTTTCTTT.

The chain joins TRBV3-1 (or the pseudogene TRBV3-2) to TRBJ2-5; TRBD2 matches at 14 bases. The CDR3 has 16 residues. Germline loops: CDR1 LGHDT, CDR2 YNNKEL (reference sequence). The V segment lost 4 bases and the J segment 1 base; nucleotides outside the gene matches: 2. CDR3 bases: TGTGCCAGCAGCCTCGGGACTAGCGGGGGCCAAGAGACCCAGTACTTC. It specifies CASSLGTSGGQETQYF.

This clone was observed a few times. The gene calls are TRBV19 and TRBJ2-3; D not resolved. The V end was cut by 4 bases, the J end by 1 base, with 12 bases between. Germline V gives CDR1 LNHDA, CDR2 SQIVND (reference sequence). This CDR3 region has 15 residues. CDR3 coding DNA: TGTGCCAGTAGTAGCTCCGGTCACCGCACAGATACGCAGTATTTT. Its translation: CASSSSGHRTDTQYF.

The rearrangement joins TRBV25-1 to TRBJ1-5, with a weak D call TRBD1 (5 bases). Per the germline V gene, CDR1 is MGHDK and CDR2 is SYGVNS. The CDR3 is made up of 16 amino acids. Deletions cut 7 bases from V and 11 bases from J, with 27 bases between. The CDR3 nucleotides read TGTGCCAGCACCACCGGGGCGGGACCCCCGGACGGGGCCCAGCATTTT. Residues: CASTTGAGPPDGAQHF.

V usage is TRBV6-5 and J usage is TRBJ1-2; D is undetermined. V lost 4 bases to trimming and J lost 7 bases, with 7 bases between them. This CDR3 is 11 amino acids long. Germline V gene lookup returns CDR1 MNHEY and CDR2 SVGAGI. CDR3 coding DNA: TGTGCCAGCAGTTCAACGGGTGGCTACACCTTC. This gives the protein CASSSTGGYTF.

V gene TRBV3-1 (or the pseudogene TRBV3-2) combines with J gene TRBJ1-2; D may be TRBD1 (5 bases). The V gene lost 3 bases and the J gene lost 6 bases, with 8 bases spanning the gap. This CDR3 spans 12 amino acids. The germline gives CDR1 LGHDT, CDR2 YNNKEL (reference sequence). The CDR3 nucleotides read TGTGCCAGCAGCCATAAAGGGGATGGCTACACCTTC. This codes for CASSHKGDGYTF.

The chain carries TRBV14 and TRBJ2-2; D is ambiguous. Germline CDR1 reads SGHDN; CDR2 reads FVKESK. V shed 1 base and J shed 0 bases, with 6 bases lying between them. The CDR3 contains 15 residues. The CDR3 DNA reads TGTGCCAGCAGCCAAGTTTTCGCGAACACCGGGGAGCTGTTTTTT. This translates into CASSQVFANTGELFF.

This rearrangement joins TRBV28 to TRBJ1-5; D is uncertain. CDR3 length equals 11 residues. Germline lookup yields CDR1 MDHEN and CDR2 SYDVKM. The germline V and J ends were trimmed by 5 bases and 4 bases, with 3 bases remaining between them. The CDR3 coding sequence is TGTGCCAGCAGTACTAATCAGCCCCAGCATTTT. This gives the protein CASSTNQPQHF.

This sequence joins TRBV9 and TRBJ2-3; 8 bases map to TRBD1. The CDR3 consists of 15 residues. V lost 0 bases, J lost 6 bases, and 6 bases stayed unmatched. CDR1 and CDR2 from the germline V gene are SGDLS and YYNGEE. Written as DNA, the CDR3 is TGTGCCAGCAGCGTAGCGGGGACAGGCCCGGATACGCAGTATTTT. It translates to CASSVAGTGPDTQYF. Full variable domain (missing parts from reference TRBV9 and TRBJ2-3): DSGVTQTPKHLITATGQRVTLRCSPRSGDLSVYWYQQSLDQGLQFLIQYYNGEERAKGNILERFSAQQFPDLHSELNLSSLELGDSALYFCASSVAGTGPDTQYFGPGTRLTVL.

J is TRBJ1-5 and V is TRBV2; D unresolved. Trimming pared 2 bases from V and 3 bases from J, leaving 11 bases between. In germline, CDR1 is SNHLY, CDR2 FYNNEI. The length of the CDR3 is 15 residues. Here the CDR3 DNA reads TGTGCCAGCAGTGAACAAACAGAACTCAATCAGCCCCAGCATTTT. Residues: CASSEQTELNQPQHF.

The J gene is TRBJ2-3, the V gene TRBV10-1, with D perhaps TRBD1 (6 bases). CDR1 WNHNN and CDR2 SYGVQD come from the germline V gene (reference sequence). Trimming took 7 bases from V and 0 from J, leaving 23 bases between them. There are 18 residues in the CDR3. In nucleotides, the CDR3 is TGCGCCAGCATTCTCTCCCTGGGGGACATCTCTAGCACAGATACGCAGTATTTT. This codes for CASILSLGDISSTDTQYF.

The chain joins TRBV11-2 to TRBJ1-2; the D is unclear. The CDR3 totals 16 residues. Trimming shortened V by 5 bases and J by 4 bases, and 20 bases separated the two germline ends. CDR1 SGHAT and CDR2 FQNNGV come from the germline V gene. The CDR3 bases are TGTGCCAGCAGCCTCAGCAGAGGATCAAAATTCTATGGCTACACCTTC. It codes for CASSLSRGSKFYGYTF.

This chain joins TRBV18 and TRBJ1-6; no clear D. The CDR3 runs 15 residues. Trimming stripped 3 bases from V and 5 bases from J, with 11 bases between. CDR1 and CDR2 (germline): KGHSH, LQKENI. In DNA form, the CDR3 reads TGTGCCAGCTCACCGGGCGGGCAGGATAATTCACCCCTCCACTTT. It translates to CASSPGGQDNSPLHF.

Of note for this clone: Other nucleotide sequences in the sample specify the same CDR3. This chain links TRBV6-5 with TRBJ1-1, with D possibly being TRBD1 (6 bases). The germline V gene has CDR1 MNHEY and CDR2 SVGAGI. The CDR3 totals 13 residues. Trimming shortened V by 5 bases and J by 5 bases, and 12 bases separated the two germline ends. As DNA, the CDR3 is TGTGCCAGCAGTCCCCCCGGACAGACTGAAGCTTTCTTT. It specifies CASSPPGQTEAFF.

The chain joins TRBV21-1 to TRBJ1-2. TRBV21-1 has pseudogene status. The length of the CDR3 is 15 residues. The CDR3 DNA follows: TGTGCCAGCAGCAAATATGACGGAGTATCCTATGGCTACACCTTC. It yields the protein CASSKYDGVSYGYTF.

The chain recombines TRBV27 with TRBJ1-1; tentatively, D is TRBD1 (5 bases). The germline V and J ends were trimmed by 5 bases and 6 bases, with 19 bases remaining between them. Germline CDR1 and CDR2: MNHEY and SMNVEV (reference sequence). The CDR3 has 15 residues. The CDR3 is CASSPQMAGGPEAFF. The CDR3 DNA reads TGTGCCAGCAGTCCCCAGATGGCGGGGGGTCCTGAAGCTTTCTTT.

The genes are TRBV4-1 and TRBJ2-2; no clear D gene. Germline lookup yields CDR1 MGHRA and CDR2 YSYEKL. V was shortened by 0 bases and J by 0 bases, with 2 bases between the two germline ends. The CDR3 length is 14 residues. The CDR3 region is CASSQDTNTGELFF. CDR3 sequence (DNA): TGCGCCAGCAGCCAAGATACGAACACCGGGGAGCTGTTTTTT.

CDR3 loop: CASSVRVVGELFF. The CDR3 region has the DNA TGTGCCAGCAGTGTCAGGGTTGTCGGGGAGCTGTTTTTT. J is TRBJ2-2 and V is TRBV12-3 or TRBV12-4; tentative D call: TRBD1 (5 bases). The CDR3 spans 13 residues. Trimming removed 5 bases at V and 7 bases at J, with 11 bases between.

This rearrangement joins TRBV2 to TRBJ1-2, with TRBD1 as a possible D gene (5 bases). The V end lost 8 bases, the J end lost 6 bases, and 13 bases lay between the germline ends. Germline V lookup: CDR1 SNHLY, CDR2 FYNNEI. The CDR3 extends over 12 amino acids. CDR3: CASLSGTDGYTF. The CDR3 bases are TGTGCCAGCTTAAGTGGGACTGATGGCTACACCTTC.

The J gene is TRBJ2-3, the V gene TRBV7-9; 10 nucleotides match TRBD2. In germline, CDR1 is SEHNR, CDR2 FQNEAQ (reference sequence). This CDR3 spans 15 amino acids. After removal of 1 base from V and 6 bases from J, the junction contained 4 bases not matched to a gene. The CDR3 nucleotides read TGTGCCAGCAGCTTAGGAGCGGGGGGGTTTGATACGCAGTATTTT. Translating gives CASSLGAGGFDTQYF.

This clone has a single count. CDR3 in amino acids: CASSPRQSSGNTIYF. The CDR3 coding sequence is TGTGCCAGCAGCCCCCGACAGAGCTCTGGAAACACCATATATTTT. The genes are TRBV9 and TRBJ1-3, with D possibly matching TRBD1 (5 bases). The germline V gene encodes CDR1 SGDLS and CDR2 YYNGEE. The CDR3 has 15 residues. Trimming took off 4 bases at V and 0 bases at J, with 11 bases between the two ends.

This chain uses TRBV13 with TRBJ2-2, with 10 bases identical to TRBD2. Germline values: CDR1 PRHDT, CDR2 FYEKMQ (reference sequence). The CDR3 is 18 amino acids. V gave up 7 bases and J gave up 4 bases; unmatched junction bases: 15. CDR3 sequence: CASTLRTASGGGTGELFF. In DNA form, the CDR3 reads TGTGCCAGCACCCTACGAACGGCTAGCGGGGGAGGCACCGGGGAGCTGTTTTTT. Complete variable domain (other parts from reference TRBV13 and TRBJ2-2): AAGVIQSPRHLIKEKRETATLKCYPIPRHDTVYWYQQGPGQDPQFLISFYEKMQSDKGSIPDRFSAQQFSDYHSELNMSSLELGDSALYFCASTLRTASGGGTGELFFGEGSRLTVL.

This chain connects TRBV11-3 to TRBJ2-2; maybe TRBD2 (5 bases). Looked up from germline, CDR1 is SGHNT and CDR2 is YENEEA. The V and J ends lost 1 base and 6 bases respectively, with 9 bases between them. This CDR3 contains 14 residues. The CDR3 here is CASSLGLTAGELFF. The CDR3 DNA is TGTGCCAGCAGCTTAGGACTAACGGCCGGGGAGCTGTTTTTT.

The V call is TRBV9, the J call TRBJ2-1, with 7 nucleotides matching TRBD1. The CDR3 loop spans 15 amino acids. The germline gives CDR1 SGDLS, CDR2 YYNGEE. J was trimmed by 7 bases and V by 0 bases; bases with no gene match: 7. CDR3 residues: CASSVGQGRTNEQFF. Here the CDR3 DNA reads TGTGCCAGCAGCGTAGGACAGGGAAGAACGAATGAGCAGTTCTTC. Complete variable domain (other parts from reference TRBV9 and TRBJ2-1): DSGVTQTPKHLITATGQRVTLRCSPRSGDLSVYWYQQSLDQGLQFLIQYYNGEERAKGNILERFSAQQFPDLHSELNLSSLELGDSALYFCASSVGQGRTNEQFFGPGTRLTVL.